This is a list of T cell receptor beta chains from one sample in a study of blood T cell repertoires in COVID-19. The data were produced by immunoSEQ multiplex PCR, yet TCRdb's version contains in-frame clones alone and is incomplete. The profile shows more than 85,000 clones, roughly 80% of them singletons. Sample: peripheral blood. The receptors were sampled from a woman aged 70-85 years with acute or convalescent COVID-19. CDR3s include the opening cysteine and the closing phenylalanine or tryptophan. Each record gives: clone size, D gene, J gene, V gene, CDR3 protein, CDR3 DNA. The D gene is left open where the match is weak. Not every row has a clone size; where given, it reads once, few, many or a size class.

>few|TRBD1|TRBJ1-5|TRBV5-8
CASSLEETTGVDQPQHF
TGTGCCAGCAGCCTAGAGGAGACGACAGGGGTGGATCAGCCCCAGCATTTT
>few|TRBD1|TRBJ1-2|TRBV5-5
CASSPGQGNYGYTF
TGTGCCAGCAGCCCGGGACAGGGTAACTATGGCTACACCTTC
>NA|NA|TRBJ2-3|TRBV9
CASSVVGLTDTQYF
TGTGCCAGCAGCGTAGTGGGACTCACAGATACGCAGTATTTT
>once|NA|TRBJ2-7|TRBV2
CASSELTSSYEQYF
TGTGCCAGCAGTGAACTAACGAGCTCCTACGAGCAGTACTTC
>NA|NA|TRBJ1-6|TRBV7-6
CASSSGVVGSRNSPLHF
TGTGCCAGCAGCTCGGGGGTGGTGGGGTCACGAAATTCACCCCTCCACTTT
>NA|TRBD1|TRBJ2-3|TRBV15
CATSISTGGIADTQYF
TGTGCCACCAGCATATCGACAGGGGGCATCGCAGATACGCAGTATTTT
>NA|NA|TRBJ2-1|TRBV19
CASSRGQASPNEQFF
TGTGCCAGTAGTAGGGGTCAGGCTAGCCCAAATGAGCAGTTCTTC
>NA|NA|TRBJ1-1|TRBV13
CASSLEGDSPEAFF
TGTGCCAGCAGCTTAGAAGGGGATTCCCCTGAAGCTTTCTTT
>NA|NA|TRBJ2-2|TRBV7-9
CASSLAVGWGRMNTGELFF
TGTGCCAGCAGCTTAGCGGTCGGATGGGGGCGGATGAACACCGGGGAGCTGTTTTTT
>NA|TRBD1|TRBJ1-2|TRBV19
CASSPKDRDYGYTF
TGTGCCAGTAGTCCGAAGGACAGGGACTATGGCTACACCTTC
>NA|NA|TRBJ2-2|TRBV7-3
CASSLTTGSGAGELFF
TGTGCCAGCAGCTTAACTACAGGGTCAGGGGCCGGGGAGCTGTTTTTT
>NA|TRBD1|TRBJ1-2|TRBV4-1
CVARTGLFYGYTF
TGCGTCGCCAGGACAGGCCTATTCTATGGCTACACCTTC
>NA|NA|TRBJ1-5|TRBV15
CATSRGTARMTNQPQHF
TGTGCCACCAGCAGAGGGACAGCAAGGATGACCAATCAGCCCCAGCATTTT
>NA|TRBD2|TRBJ2-1|TRBV2
CASSGLAEYNEQFF
TGTGCCAGCTCGGGACTAGCGGAGTACAATGAGCAGTTCTTC
>once|TRBD1|TRBJ1-1|TRBV9
CASSGTGGWGTEAFF
TGTGCCAGCAGCGGTACAGGGGGCTGGGGCACTGAAGCTTTCTTT
>many|NA|TRBJ2-5|TRBV5-8
CASSAGRLASETQYF
TGTGCCAGCAGCGCAGGGAGGCTCGCCTCGGAGACCCAGTACTTC
>few|NA|TRBJ1-1|TRBV4-3
CASSLGGGRTEAFF
TGCGCCAGCAGCCTAGGCGGGGGGCGGACTGAAGCTTTCTTT
>NA|NA|TRBJ1-6|TRBV5-5
CASSLRRAGLDNSPLHF
TGTGCCAGCAGCTTGCGCCGAGCGGGGTTGGATAATTCACCCCTCCACTTT
>few|NA|TRBJ1-2|TRBV6-2/TRBV6-3
CASSYRESGYTF
TGTGCCAGCAGTTACCGGGAGAGTGGCTACACCTTC
>NA|NA|TRBJ1-5|TRBV19
CASRRGQYSNQPQHF
TGTGCCAGTAGGCGCGGACAGTATAGCAATCAGCCCCAGCATTTT
>few|TRBD1|TRBJ2-1|TRBV4-3
CASSLRDRGFNEQFF
TGCGCCAGCAGCCTCCGGGACAGGGGATTCAATGAGCAGTTCTTC
>NA|NA|TRBJ2-5|TRBV4-1
CASSQGYETGPNFRETQYF
TGCGCCAGCAGCCAGGGGTACGAGACAGGCCCGAATTTTCGAGAGACCCAGTACTTC
>NA|TRBD2|TRBJ2-7|TRBV7-2
CASSSGTSGPYEQYF
TGTGCCAGCAGCTCCGGGACTAGCGGACCCTACGAGCAGTACTTC
>NA|NA|TRBJ1-4|TRBV6-5
CASSPVRATNEKLFF
TGTGCCAGCAGTCCAGTACGTGCAACTAATGAAAAACTGTTTTTT
>NA|TRBD1|TRBJ2-6|TRBV18
CASSPGGPGANVLTF
TGTGCCAGCTCCCCAGGGGGCCCTGGGGCCAACGTCCTGACTTTC
>once|TRBD2|TRBJ2-2|TRBV10-3
CAIRGSGTNTGELFF
TGTGCCATCAGGGGTAGCGGGACTAACACCGGGGAGCTGTTTTTT
>NA|NA|TRBJ2-2|TRBV5-5
CASSLGTRVANTGELFF
TGTGCCAGCAGCTTAGGTACGAGGGTCGCGAACACCGGGGAGCTGTTTTTT
>once|NA|TRBJ2-7|TRBV5-1
CASSLDSHYEQYF
TGCGCCAGCAGCTTGGACTCCCACTACGAGCAGTACTTC
>few|NA|TRBJ1-6|TRBV18
CASSPGAPSTNSPLHF
TGTGCCAGCTCACCAGGGGCACCCTCCACCAATTCACCCCTCCACTTT
>NA|NA|TRBJ2-7|TRBV12-3/TRBV12-4
CASSSGSYEQYF
TGTGCCAGCAGCTCCGGGTCTTACGAGCAGTACTTC
>NA|NA|TRBJ1-2|TRBV30
CAWGGPSGAAYYGYTF
TGTGCCTGGGGAGGGCCATCAGGGGCCGCATACTATGGCTACACCTTC
>NA|NA|TRBJ2-2|TRBV7-2
CASSFPRGSGGELFF
TGTGCCAGCAGCTTCCCCAGGGGCTCGGGCGGGGAGCTGTTTTTT
>NA|NA|TRBJ1-4|TRBV3-1/TRBV3-2
CASSQKTVNEKLFF
TGTGCCAGCAGCCAAAAGACAGTTAATGAAAAACTGTTTTTT
>NA|NA|TRBJ1-1|TRBV7-9
CASSDDRGTEAFF
TGTGCCAGCAGCGACGACCGGGGCACTGAAGCTTTCTTT
>NA|NA|TRBJ2-1|TRBV12-3/TRBV12-4
CASSLYNEQFF
TGTGCCAGCAGTCTCTACAATGAGCAGTTCTTC
>NA|NA|TRBJ2-2|TRBV10-3
CAISELPNTGELFF
TGTGCCATCAGTGAACTTCCCAACACCGGGGAGCTGTTTTTT
>NA|TRBD1|TRBJ1-5|TRBV6-2/TRBV6-3
CASSHGGTGNNQPQHF
TGTGCCAGCAGTCACGGGGGGACAGGGAACAATCAGCCCCAGCATTTT
>few|TRBD1|TRBJ1-1|TRBV5-5
CASSGQGARAFF
TGTGCCAGCAGCGGACAGGGGGCGCGTGCTTTCTTT
>NA|NA|TRBJ1-6|TRBV7-9
CASSSVQGGNSPLHF
TGTGCCAGCAGCTCCGTGCAGGGTGGCAATTCACCCCTCCACTTT
>NA|NA|TRBJ2-1|TRBV28
CASSLYTGSSYNEQFF
TGTGCCAGCAGTTTGTATACCGGGAGCTCCTACAATGAGCAGTTCTTC
>NA|NA|TRBJ2-7|TRBV5-6
CASSFDRTDYEQYF
TGTGCCAGCAGCTTCGATAGGACAGACTACGAGCAGTACTTC
>NA|TRBD1|TRBJ1-6|TRBV4-1
CASSQTGPMNSPLHF
TGCGCCAGCAGCCAGACAGGGCCTATGAATTCACCCCTCCACTTT
>NA|NA|TRBJ1-1|TRBV7-2
CASSLEYSTEAFF
TGTGCCAGCAGCTTAGAGTACAGTACTGAAGCTTTCTTT
>NA|NA|TRBJ2-1|TRBV6-6
CASSTSGGTYNEQFF
TGTGCCAGCAGTACCTCGGGTGGCACCTACAATGAGCAGTTCTTC
>NA|NA|TRBJ2-1|TRBV14
CASSQDPRTHSYNEQFF
TGTGCCAGCAGCCAAGATCCTCGGACTCACTCCTACAATGAGCAGTTCTTC
>NA|NA|TRBJ2-6|TRBV14
CASSQDLRSSGANVLTF
TGTGCCAGCAGCCAAGACCTCCGATCCAGTGGGGCCAACGTCCTGACTTTC
>NA|NA|TRBJ1-5|TRBV7-8
CASSRGTTGQPQHF
TGTGCCAGCAGCCGAGGGACCACAGGACAGCCCCAGCATTTT
>NA|TRBD2|TRBJ2-1|TRBV3-1/TRBV3-2
CAGSRSGGVSNEQFF
TGTGCCGGCAGCCGTAGCGGGGGGGTCTCGAATGAGCAGTTCTTC
>NA|NA|TRBJ2-1|TRBV6-5
CASSFDRDNEQFF
TGTGCCAGCAGTTTCGACAGAGACAATGAGCAGTTCTTC